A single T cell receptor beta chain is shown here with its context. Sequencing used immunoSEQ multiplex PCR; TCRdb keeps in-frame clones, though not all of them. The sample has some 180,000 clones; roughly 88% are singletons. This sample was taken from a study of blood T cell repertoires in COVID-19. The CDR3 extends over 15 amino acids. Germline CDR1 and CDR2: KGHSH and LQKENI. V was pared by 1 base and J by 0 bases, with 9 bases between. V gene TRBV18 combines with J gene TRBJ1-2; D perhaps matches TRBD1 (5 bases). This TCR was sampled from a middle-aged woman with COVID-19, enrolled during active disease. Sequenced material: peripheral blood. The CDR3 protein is CASSPRGRANYGYTF. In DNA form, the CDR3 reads TGTGCCAGCTCACCACGGGGCAGGGCTAACTATGGCTACACCTTC.